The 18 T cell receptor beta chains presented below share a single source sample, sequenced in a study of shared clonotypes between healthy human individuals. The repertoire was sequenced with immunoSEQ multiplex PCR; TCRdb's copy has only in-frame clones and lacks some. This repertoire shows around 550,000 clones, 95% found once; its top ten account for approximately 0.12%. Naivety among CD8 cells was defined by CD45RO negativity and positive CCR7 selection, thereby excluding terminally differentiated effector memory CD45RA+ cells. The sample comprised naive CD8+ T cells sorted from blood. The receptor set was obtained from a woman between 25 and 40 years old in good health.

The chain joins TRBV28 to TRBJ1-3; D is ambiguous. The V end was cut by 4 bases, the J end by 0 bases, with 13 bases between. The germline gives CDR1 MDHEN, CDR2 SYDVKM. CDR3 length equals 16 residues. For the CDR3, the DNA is TGTGCCAGCAGTTCCTACCGGGAAGACTCTGGAAACACCATATATTTT. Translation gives CASSSYREDSGNTIYF.

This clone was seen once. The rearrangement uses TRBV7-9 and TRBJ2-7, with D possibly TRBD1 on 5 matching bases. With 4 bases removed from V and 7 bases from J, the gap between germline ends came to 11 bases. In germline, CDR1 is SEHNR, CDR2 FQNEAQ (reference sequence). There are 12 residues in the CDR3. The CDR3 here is CASSWGAREQYF. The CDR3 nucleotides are TGTGCCAGCAGCTGGGGCGCGAGGGAGCAGTACTTC.

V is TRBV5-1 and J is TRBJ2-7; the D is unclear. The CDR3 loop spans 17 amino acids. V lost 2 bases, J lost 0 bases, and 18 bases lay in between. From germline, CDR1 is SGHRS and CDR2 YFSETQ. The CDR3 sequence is CASSFDRTTFSSYEQYF. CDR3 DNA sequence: TGCGCCAGCAGCTTTGATAGGACCACTTTTTCCTCCTACGAGCAGTACTTC.

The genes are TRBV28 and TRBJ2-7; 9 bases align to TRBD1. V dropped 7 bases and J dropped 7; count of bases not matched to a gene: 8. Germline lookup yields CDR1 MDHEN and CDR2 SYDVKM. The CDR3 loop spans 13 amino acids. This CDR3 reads CASKGQGLWEQYF. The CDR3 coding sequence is TGTGCCAGCAAGGGACAGGGTTTGTGGGAGCAGTACTTC.

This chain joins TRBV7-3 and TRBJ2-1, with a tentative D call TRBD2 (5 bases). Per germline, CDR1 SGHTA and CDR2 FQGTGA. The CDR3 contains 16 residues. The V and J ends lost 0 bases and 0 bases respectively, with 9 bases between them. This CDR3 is CASSLTSGNSYNEQFF. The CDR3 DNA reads TGTGCCAGCAGCTTAACCTCCGGGAACTCCTACAATGAGCAGTTCTTC.

In DNA form, the CDR3 reads TGCGCCAGCAGACCAGCGGGAGAGTCGGAGACCCAGTACTTC. This encodes CASRPAGESETQYF. This chain uses TRBV23-1 with TRBJ2-5; TRBD2 matches 8 bases. TRBV23-1 is treated as an ORF (open reading frame) with a function not yet certain. CDR3 length equals 14 residues. J was trimmed by 5 bases and V by 6 bases; bases with no gene match: 8.

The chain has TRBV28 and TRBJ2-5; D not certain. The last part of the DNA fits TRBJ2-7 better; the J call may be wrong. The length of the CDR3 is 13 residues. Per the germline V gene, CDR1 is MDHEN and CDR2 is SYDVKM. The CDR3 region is CASSLFPAYEQYF. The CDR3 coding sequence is TGTGCCAGCAGTTTATTCCCAGCCTACGAGCAGTACTTC.

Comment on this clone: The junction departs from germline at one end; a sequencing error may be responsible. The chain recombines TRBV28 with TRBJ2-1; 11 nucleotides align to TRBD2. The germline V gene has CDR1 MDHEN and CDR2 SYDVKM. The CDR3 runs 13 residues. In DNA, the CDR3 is TGTGCCAGCAGTTTATTACTAGCGGGAGAGCGGTTCTTC. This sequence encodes CASSLLLAGERFF.

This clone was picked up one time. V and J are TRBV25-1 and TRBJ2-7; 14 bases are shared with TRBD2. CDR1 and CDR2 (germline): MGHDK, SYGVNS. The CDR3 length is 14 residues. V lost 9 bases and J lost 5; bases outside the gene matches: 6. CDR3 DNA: TGTGCCAGTGGACTAGCGGGAGGCGGCCACGAGCAGTACTTC. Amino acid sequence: CASGLAGGGHEQYF.

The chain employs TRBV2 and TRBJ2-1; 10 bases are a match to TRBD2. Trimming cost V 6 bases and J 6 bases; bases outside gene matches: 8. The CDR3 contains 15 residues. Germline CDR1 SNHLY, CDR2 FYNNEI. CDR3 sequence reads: CASSISGRLGNEQFF. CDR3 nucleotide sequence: TGTGCCAGCAGCATTAGCGGGAGGCTTGGCAATGAGCAGTTCTTC.

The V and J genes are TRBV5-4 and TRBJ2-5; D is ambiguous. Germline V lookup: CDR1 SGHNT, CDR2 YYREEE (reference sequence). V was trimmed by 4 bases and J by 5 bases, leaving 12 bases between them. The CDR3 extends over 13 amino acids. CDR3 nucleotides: TGTGCCAGCAGCCCCGCGGCGGTGGAGACCCAGTACTTC. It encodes CASSPAAVETQYF.

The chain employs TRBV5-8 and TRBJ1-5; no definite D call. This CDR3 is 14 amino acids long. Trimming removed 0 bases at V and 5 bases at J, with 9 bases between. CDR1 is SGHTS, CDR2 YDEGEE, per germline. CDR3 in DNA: TGTGCCAGCAGCTTGGTGGCAGAATATCAGCCCCAGCATTTT. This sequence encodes CASSLVAEYQPQHF.

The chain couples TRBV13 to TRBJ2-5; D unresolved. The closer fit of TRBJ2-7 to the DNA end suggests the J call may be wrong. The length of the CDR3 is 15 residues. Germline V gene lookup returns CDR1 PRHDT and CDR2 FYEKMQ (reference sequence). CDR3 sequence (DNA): TGTGCCAGCAGCCCCACCGGACCGATAATACCCGAGCAGTACTTC. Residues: CASSPTGPIIPEQYF.

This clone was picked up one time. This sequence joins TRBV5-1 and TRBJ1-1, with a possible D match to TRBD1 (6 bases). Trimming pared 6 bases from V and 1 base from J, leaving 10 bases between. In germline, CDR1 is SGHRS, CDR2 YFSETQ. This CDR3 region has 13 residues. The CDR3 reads CASNRVPNTEAFF. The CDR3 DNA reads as TGCGCCAGCAACAGGGTTCCGAACACTGAAGCTTTCTTT.

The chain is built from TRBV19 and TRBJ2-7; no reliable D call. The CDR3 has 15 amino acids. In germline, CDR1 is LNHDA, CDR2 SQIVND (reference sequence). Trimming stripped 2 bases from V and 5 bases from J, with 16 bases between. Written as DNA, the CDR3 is TGTGCCAGTAGTATAAAGGGCTGGAAATTCAACGAGCAGTACTTC. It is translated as CASSIKGWKFNEQYF.

CDR3 coding DNA: TGTGCCAGCAGGTTTTACGAGCAGTACTTC. Its protein is CASRFYEQYF. The rearrangement uses TRBV6-1 and TRBJ2-7, with D unclear. The V gene's germline CDR1 is MNHNS and CDR2 SASEGT. This CDR3 spans 10 amino acids. Trimming took 6 bases from V and 4 from J, leaving 4 bases between them.

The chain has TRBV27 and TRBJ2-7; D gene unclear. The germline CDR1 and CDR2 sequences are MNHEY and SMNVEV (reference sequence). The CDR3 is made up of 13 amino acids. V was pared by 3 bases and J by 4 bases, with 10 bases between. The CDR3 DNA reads TGTGCCAGCAGTTTTTTCGCCAATTACGAGCAGTACTTC. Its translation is CASSFFANYEQYF.

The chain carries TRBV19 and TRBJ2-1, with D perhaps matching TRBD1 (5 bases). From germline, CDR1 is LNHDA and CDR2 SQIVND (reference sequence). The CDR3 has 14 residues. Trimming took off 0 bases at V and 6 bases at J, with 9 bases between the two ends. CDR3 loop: CASSIDTTANEQFF. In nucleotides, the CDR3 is TGTGCCAGTAGTATAGATACGACAGCCAATGAGCAGTTCTTC.